Shown below are 29 T cell receptor beta chains from a single sample sequenced in a study of CD8 T cells in Susac syndrome. Random hexamers were used to reverse transcribe roughly 0.45 to 1 ug of RNA. TCRdb passed the immunoSEQ multiplex PCR reads through MiXCR, listing each CDR3 protein once. The sample records 180,000 or so distinct CDR3 sequences, more than 90% being singletons. Sequenced material: CD4+ T cells from PBMCs. The receptors come from a human donor in good health.

This chain uses TRBV19 with TRBJ1-5, with no clear D. Looked up from germline, CDR1 is LNHDA and CDR2 is SQIVND (reference sequence). The germline V and J ends were trimmed by 0 bases and 7 bases, with 7 bases remaining between them. The CDR3 is 13 residues long. In DNA, the CDR3 is TGTGCCAGTAGTATAGATCTGCGACAGCCCCAGCATTTT. It is translated as CASSIDLRQPQHF.

The chain employs TRBV29-1 and TRBJ1-1; D gene unclear. There are 11 residues in the CDR3. Per germline, CDR1 SQVTM and CDR2 ANQGSEA. Between the trimmed V and J ends, which lost 4 bases and 5 bases, there was a span of 8 bases. CDR3 coding DNA: TGCAGCGTTGGGAGCGAGACTGAAGCTTTCTTT. It codes for CSVGSETEAFF.

The rearrangement joins TRBV2 to TRBJ2-6; D remains ambiguous. The CDR3 length is 15 residues. V gave up 7 bases and J gave up 0 bases, with 10 bases separating them. Germline V lookup: CDR1 SNHLY, CDR2 FYNNEI. CDR3 loop: CASTPRNSGANVLTF. The CDR3 DNA sequence: TGTGCCAGCACTCCCAGGAACTCTGGGGCCAACGTCCTGACTTTC. The variable domain in full, with the rest retrieved from reference TRBV2 and TRBJ2-6, is EPEVTQTPSHQVTQMGQEVILRCVPISNHLYFYWYRQILGQKVEFLVSFYNNEISEKSEIFDDQFSVERPDGSNFTLKIRSTKLEDSAMYFCASTPRNSGANVLTFGAGSRLTVL.

This rearrangement joins TRBV30 to TRBJ1-2; 9 nucleotides line up with TRBD1. In germline, CDR1 is GTSNPN, CDR2 SVGIG (reference sequence). This CDR3 has 12 amino acids. V trimming: 5 bases; J trimming: 7 bases; junction bases outside the gene matches: 5. This CDR3 is CAWVTGGFGYTF. The CDR3 DNA reads as TGTGCCTGGGTGACAGGGGGGTTTGGCTACACCTTC.

The chain uses TRBV24-1 and TRBJ2-1, with no clear D. Germline lookup yields CDR1 KGHDR and CDR2 SFDVKD. This CDR3 comprises 15 residues. With 3 bases removed from V and 3 bases from J, the gap between germline ends came to 11 bases. The CDR3 bases are TGTGCCACCAGTGATCAACGCCGCGACTACAATGAGCAGTTCTTC. This translates into CATSDQRRDYNEQFF.

The chain couples TRBV5-1 to TRBJ2-6, with 7 positions matching TRBD2. The CDR3 loop spans 17 amino acids. Per the germline V gene, CDR1 is SGHRS and CDR2 is YFSETQ. Trimming took 2 bases from V and 2 from J; bases not matched to a gene: 7. Here the CDR3 reads CASSFGEGGPGANVLTF. Here the CDR3 DNA reads TGCGCCAGCAGCTTTGGGGAGGGAGGCCCTGGGGCCAACGTCCTGACTTTC.

The chain is built from TRBV29-1 and TRBJ2-2, with D unresolved. Per germline, CDR1 SQVTM and CDR2 ANQGSEA. V dropped 6 bases and J dropped 2 bases, with 13 bases sitting between them. The CDR3 has 14 residues. CDR3 protein: CSVSDGTNTGELFF. Here the CDR3 DNA reads TGCAGCGTCAGCGACGGAACCAACACCGGGGAGCTGTTTTTT.

This rearrangement joins TRBV6-2 or TRBV6-3 to TRBJ1-1; the D gene is possibly TRBD1 (5 bases). This CDR3 is built from 14 residues. Trimming cost V 8 bases and J 1 base, with 14 bases left between them. Germline lookup yields CDR1 MNHEY and CDR2 SVGEGT. In nucleotides, the CDR3 is TGTGCCAGCCGGAGACAAGGGGCGAACACTGAAGCTTTCTTT. This sequence encodes CASRRQGANTEAFF.

The V gene is TRBV5-4, the J gene TRBJ2-7; tentative D call: TRBD1 (6 bases). This CDR3 comprises 16 residues. Germline CDR1 and CDR2: SGHNT and YYREEE (reference sequence). Trimming took 4 bases from V and 5 from J, leaving 22 bases between them. CDR3 nucleotides: TGTGCCAGCAGCGTTGGATTAGGGACACCCTCTGACGAGCAGTACTTC. Translation gives CASSVGLGTPSDEQYF.

This chain connects TRBV7-9 to TRBJ2-7; 10 bases match TRBD1. Trimming took 5 bases from V and 4 from J; bases not matched to a gene: 11. The CDR3 totals 16 residues. Germline-derived CDR1 and CDR2 are SEHNR and FQNEAQ (reference sequence). Here the CDR3 DNA reads TGTGCCAGCAGCCCGACACCGGGACAGGGGATGTACGAGCAGTACTTC. This sequence encodes CASSPTPGQGMYEQYF.

The genes are TRBV6-2 or TRBV6-3 and TRBJ1-5; TRBD1 is a possible D gene (5 bases). CDR3 length: 14 amino acids. V lost 2 bases, J lost 7 bases, and 12 bases lay in between. The germline V gene encodes CDR1 MNHEY and CDR2 SVGEGT. CDR3 DNA: TGTGCCAGCAGTTACGGGGACCTTATACAGCCCCAGCATTTT. Translation: CASSYGDLIQPQHF.

V and J are TRBV29-1 and TRBJ2-2; the match to TRBD1 covers 7 bases. The germline CDR1 and CDR2 sequences are SQVTM and ANQGSEA. The CDR3 runs 16 residues. The V gene end was trimmed by 5 bases and the J gene end by 0 bases; junction bases not matched to a gene: 9. The CDR3 DNA is TGCAGCGTTCCTGGCGTAGGGACAGCGAACACCGGGGAGCTGTTTTTT. Amino acid sequence: CSVPGVGTANTGELFF.

The CDR3 protein is CASSVDRVQHF. CDR3 nucleotides: TGTGCCAGCAGTGTCGACAGGGTGCAGCATTTT. The chain employs TRBV2 and TRBJ1-5; 7 bases line up with TRBD1. Per germline, CDR1 SNHLY and CDR2 FYNNEI. CDR3 length: 11 residues. J lost 13 bases, V lost 4 bases, and 4 bases had no gene match.

This sequence joins TRBV29-1 and TRBJ1-3; D ambiguous. Germline values: CDR1 SQVTM, CDR2 ANQGSEA. Trimming pared 1 base from V and 7 bases from J, leaving 14 bases between. The CDR3 length is 14 residues. CDR3 sequence: CSVEVSELGNTIYF. The CDR3 DNA sequence: TGCAGCGTTGAAGTCAGTGAACTCGGGAACACCATATATTTT.

The rearrangement links TRBV4-3 to TRBJ2-7; D tentatively reads TRBD1 or TRBD2 (6 bases each). With 0 bases removed from V and 3 bases from J, the gap between germline ends came to 15 bases. Germline values: CDR1 LGHNA, CDR2 YSLEER. The CDR3 runs to 16 residues. Here the CDR3 reads CASSQDHGGLDYEQYF. CDR3 coding DNA: TGCGCCAGCAGCCAAGATCATGGGGGGCTTGACTACGAGCAGTACTTC.

V usage is TRBV18 and J usage is TRBJ1-1; perhaps TRBD1 as D (6 bases). This CDR3 has 16 amino acids. CDR1 and CDR2 (germline): KGHSH, LQKENI. V shed 3 bases and J shed 4 bases, with 18 bases lying between them. CDR3 sequence reads: CASSPSPGTRATEAFF. CDR3 coding DNA: TGTGCCAGCTCACCCAGTCCCGGGACACGGGCCACTGAAGCTTTCTTT. The whole variable domain, remainder taken from reference TRBV18 and TRBJ1-1, is NAGVMQNPRHLVRRRGQEARLRCSPMKGHSHVYWYRQLPEEGLKFMVYLQKENIIDESGMPKERFSAEFPKEGPSILRIQQVVRGDSAAYFCASSPSPGTRATEAFFGQGTRLTVV.

The rearrangement joins TRBV29-1 to TRBJ1-2, with D possibly TRBD1 on 5 matching bases. V lost 7 bases and J lost 6, with 21 bases in between. Germline-derived CDR1 and CDR2 are SQVTM and ANQGSEA. This CDR3 comprises 14 residues. CDR3 bases: TGCAGCGCTCAAGGGGAGGGGAGCGGTAATGGCTACACCTTC. Encoded protein: CSAQGEGSGNGYTF.

The chain combines TRBV4-1 with TRBJ2-1; 12 nucleotides agree with TRBD2. Germline V gives CDR1 MGHRA, CDR2 YSYEKL. Germline trimming cut 4 bases from V and 7 bases from J; bases unmatched to any gene: 11. The CDR3 covers 17 residues. The CDR3, as DNA: TGCGCCAGCAGCCGGATTAAAGAGACTAGCGGGGGAAATGAGCAGTTCTTC. Translating it yields CASSRIKETSGGNEQFF.

This chain joins TRBV12-3 or TRBV12-4 and TRBJ1-6; D gene ambiguous. V was clipped by 3 bases and J by 10 bases, with 13 bases between them. This CDR3 region has 14 residues. The DNA for the CDR3 is TGTGCCAGCAGTTTGCGCAGGAGGCACTCACCCCTCCACTTT. This codes for CASSLRRRHSPLHF.

The chain has TRBV30 and TRBJ1-2, with unresolved D. Germline V gene data show CDR1 as GTSNPN and CDR2 as SVGIG (reference sequence). Trimming left V 2 bases short and J 9 bases short, with 13 bases between. The CDR3 length is 12 residues. CDR3 DNA: TGTGCCTGGAGTCTCCAGACTGGTAGCTACACCTTC. This encodes CAWSLQTGSYTF.

This chain connects TRBV27 to TRBJ1-2; the D is unclear. V was pared by 0 bases and J by 8 bases, with 19 bases between. The CDR3 length is 16 residues. Germline V gene lookup returns CDR1 MNHEY and CDR2 SMNVEV (reference sequence). Here the CDR3 DNA reads TGTGCCAGCAGTTTATCGGGGATACAGCCCCTAGGAGGCTACACCTTC. Its protein product is CASSLSGIQPLGGYTF.

The rearrangement links TRBV30 to TRBJ1-4; unclear D gene. Germline loops: CDR1 GTSNPN, CDR2 SVGIG (reference sequence). V gave up 3 bases and J gave up 8 bases, with 13 bases separating them. The CDR3 consists of 13 residues. CDR3 sequence: CAWSVGPQEKLFF. CDR3 DNA sequence: TGTGCCTGGAGCGTAGGGCCCCAGGAAAAACTGTTTTTT.

The genes are TRBV6-2 or TRBV6-3 and TRBJ1-1; D gene uncertain. The CDR3 has 15 residues. Per the germline V gene, CDR1 is MNHEY and CDR2 is SVGEGT. V lost 0 bases and J lost 5, with 13 bases in between. The CDR3 sequence is CASSYSGTLGTEAFF. CDR3 DNA sequence: TGTGCCAGCAGTTACTCAGGAACCTTGGGGACTGAAGCTTTCTTT.

This chain connects TRBV30 to TRBJ2-1, with D hard to call. Germline-derived CDR1 and CDR2 are GTSNPN and SVGIG (reference sequence). This CDR3 has 13 amino acids. V was shortened by 1 base and J by 0 bases, with 4 bases between the two germline ends. The CDR3 sequence: CAWSESSYNEQFF. In nucleotides, the CDR3 is TGTGCCTGGAGTGAGAGCTCCTACAATGAGCAGTTCTTC.

In this sample, this clonotype turned up once. The J gene is TRBJ2-2, the V gene TRBV10-3; TRBD1 is a possible D gene (6 bases). With 6 bases removed from V and 7 bases from J, the gap between germline ends came to 6 bases. This CDR3 is 11 amino acids long. Germline-derived CDR1 and CDR2 are ENHRY and SYGVKD. The CDR3 spells CAIRQGGELFF. CDR3 nucleotide sequence: TGTGCCATCAGACAGGGCGGGGAGCTGTTTTTT.

J is TRBJ2-5 and V is TRBV5-4; the match to TRBD2 covers 12 bases. CDR1 SGHNT and CDR2 YYREEE come from the germline V gene (reference sequence). V shed 3 bases and J 2 bases; nucleotides not matched to a gene: 5. This CDR3 is 16 amino acids long. This CDR3 is CASSSPSGGAQETQYF. The CDR3 bases are TGTGCCAGCAGCTCTCCTAGCGGGGGGGCTCAAGAGACCCAGTACTTC.

The J gene is TRBJ2-1, the V gene TRBV9; D possibly corresponds to TRBD2 (6 bases). Germline loops: CDR1 SGDLS, CDR2 YYNGEE. Trimming stripped 3 bases from V and 8 bases from J, with 15 bases between. The CDR3 loop spans 14 amino acids. CDR3 residues: CASSGTSWRDEQFF. CDR3 DNA sequence: TGTGCCAGCAGCGGGACGTCCTGGAGGGATGAGCAGTTCTTC.

The chain employs TRBV7-2 and TRBJ2-3, with 10 nucleotides matching TRBD2. The trim removed 4 bases at V and 5 bases at J, leaving 9 bases unmatched. This CDR3 contains 16 residues. Germline CDR1 reads SGHTA; CDR2 reads FQGNSA. CDR3 region: CASSSQRGGRVDTQYF. CDR3 sequence (DNA): TGTGCCAGCAGCTCCCAGCGGGGGGGCCGTGTAGATACGCAGTATTTT.

The chain joins TRBV3-1 to TRBJ1-5; 10 nucleotides line up with TRBD1. The CDR3 is made up of 15 amino acids. Trimming removed 5 bases from V and 5 bases from J; junction bases left unmatched: 6. Germline loops: CDR1 LGHDT, CDR2 YNNKEL (reference sequence). The CDR3 DNA follows: TGTGCCAGCAGCTCTGGGACAGGGGAGGATCAGCCCCAGCATTTT. The encoded protein is CASSSGTGEDQPQHF.